The clone carrying this T cell receptor (beta chain) was seen only once. What it recognizes is unknown. This same CDR3 is encoded by further DNA sequences in the sample. The sample originates from a study of shared clonotypes between healthy human individuals. The trim removed 5 bases at V and 6 bases at J, leaving 5 bases unmatched. Germline CDR1 MDHEN, CDR2 SYDVKM. The CDR3 is 14 amino acids. The DNA input per sorted-subset replicate PCR was about 220 ng, corresponding to around 30,000 T cell genomes. TCRdb keeps only in-frame clones here, not all; method: immunoSEQ multiplex PCR. The data contain about 1,500,000 clones, 95% to 97% of them singletons. Study observations and caveats: When compared with the clonotypes that were shared by all four sorted-subset donors, the non-shared clonotypes turned out to have lower generation probabilities.

The clonotype originates from a man younger than 45 in good health. The specimen sequenced was naive CD4+ T cells sorted from blood. Documented subset: CD45RA+ positively selected. The chain links TRBV28 to TRBJ2-1, with 9 bases that match TRBD1. The CDR3 protein is CASSRDRVVNEQFF. The CDR3 nucleotides read TGTGCCAGCAGTCGGGACAGGGTCGTCAATGAGCAGTTCTTC.